These 15 T cell receptor beta chains were all obtained from the same sample, sequenced in a study of CD8+ T cells in alopecia areata. The sequencing template was cDNA reverse transcribed from extracted RNA. Clones were read by immunoSEQ multiplex PCR, and TCRdb kept only the in-frame ones, dropping some. This table has hundreds of thousands of clones, roughly two thirds appearing once. The source was CD4+ T cells sorted from blood, collected at week 0. These TCRs come from a human donor with alopecia areata.

The DNA of the CDR3 is TGTGCCTGGCGAAGACAGGACCGCACAGATACGCAGTATTTT. It yields the protein CAWRRQDRTDTQYF. The gene calls are TRBV30 and TRBJ2-3, with D perhaps TRBD1 (6 bases). V was trimmed by 5 bases and J by 1 base, leaving 13 bases between them. The CDR3 runs to 14 residues. From germline, CDR1 is GTSNPN and CDR2 SVGIG (reference sequence).

This chain joins TRBV10-3 and TRBJ2-1; TRBD2 is a possible D gene (6 bases). V shed 8 bases and J shed 9 bases, with 14 bases lying between them. CDR3 length: 12 amino acids. Germline V gene lookup returns CDR1 ENHRY and CDR2 SYGVKD. This chain's CDR3 is CAIGFTGGEQFF. CDR3 DNA: TGTGCCATCGGGTTTACCGGGGGTGAGCAGTTCTTC.

This clone has only a few counts. The rearrangement links TRBV7-2 to TRBJ1-2; no definite D call. This CDR3 contains 14 residues. From germline, CDR1 is SGHTA and CDR2 FQGNSA. With 3 bases removed from V and 2 bases from J, the gap between germline ends came to 10 bases. CDR3 protein: CASSFGRENYGYTF. The CDR3 coding sequence is TGTGCCAGCAGCTTTGGACGGGAGAACTATGGCTACACCTTC.

V is TRBV5-6 and J is TRBJ2-1; 9 bases agree with TRBD1. Looked up from germline, CDR1 is SGHDT and CDR2 is YYEEEE. The CDR3 runs to 15 residues. V lost 2 bases, J lost 5 bases, and 5 bases stayed unmatched. The CDR3 nucleotides read TGTGCCAGCAGCTTCCCGGGACAGGGAAACAATGAGCAGTTCTTC. It yields the protein CASSFPGQGNNEQFF.

The chain combines TRBV9 with TRBJ1-1; the D is unclear. Trimming left V 0 bases short and J 7 bases short, with 13 bases between. The germline CDR1 and CDR2 sequences are SGDLS and YYNGEE. The CDR3 runs to 14 residues. This CDR3 is CASSVARVSGEAFF. The CDR3 DNA follows: TGTGCCAGCAGCGTAGCTCGAGTTTCAGGTGAAGCTTTCTTT.

CDR3 in amino acids: CAWSVNLHSNQPQHF. In nucleotides, the CDR3 is TGTGCCTGGAGTGTAAACCTTCATAGCAATCAGCCCCAGCATTTT. V is TRBV30 and J is TRBJ1-5; the D is unclear. Germline-derived CDR1 and CDR2 are GTSNPN and SVGIG (reference sequence). V was trimmed by 0 bases and J by 0 bases, leaving 9 bases between them. CDR3 length equals 15 residues.

This chain links TRBV29-1 with TRBJ2-3; tentative D call: TRBD1 (5 bases). V lost 7 bases to trimming and J lost 1 base, with 21 bases between them. From germline, CDR1 is SQVTM and CDR2 ANQGSEA. The CDR3 loop spans 16 amino acids. The CDR3 DNA is TGCAGCGCTAACTTCCTTCAGGGTATGCGCACAGATACGCAGTATTTT. This translates into CSANFLQGMRTDTQYF.

The rearrangement joins TRBV27 to TRBJ1-5; D is ambiguous. With 3 bases removed from V and 2 bases from J, the gap between germline ends came to 8 bases. CDR3 length equals 14 residues. Germline V CDR1 and CDR2: MNHEY, SMNVEV (reference sequence). The CDR3 sequence: CASSFRIGNQPQHF. The CDR3 coding sequence is TGTGCCAGCAGTTTCCGGATTGGCAATCAGCCCCAGCATTTT.

The chain links TRBV30 to TRBJ1-1; D is unresolved. The CDR3 covers 13 residues. Between the trimmed V and J ends, which lost 3 bases and 0 bases, there was a span of 8 bases. Germline V gene lookup returns CDR1 GTSNPN and CDR2 SVGIG (reference sequence). CDR3 protein: CAWREQLNTEAFF. The CDR3 region has the DNA TGTGCCTGGAGAGAACAGCTGAACACTGAAGCTTTCTTT.

This chain links TRBV14 with TRBJ1-6, with unresolved D. V lost 6 bases, J lost 8 bases, and 14 bases lay in between. CDR1 SGHDN and CDR2 FVKESK come from the germline V gene. CDR3 size: 14 residues. CDR3 sequence (DNA): TGTGCCAGCAGGGAGACGGGCCAACATTCACCCCTCCACTTT. It is translated as CASRETGQHSPLHF.

The chain carries TRBV6-5 and TRBJ2-7, with 7 positions matching TRBD1. The CDR3 covers 14 residues. Germline V gives CDR1 MNHEY, CDR2 SVGAGI. V lost 10 bases to trimming and J lost 4 bases; unmatched junction nucleotides: 13. The CDR3 nucleotides read TGTGCCACAGTGGGTCAGGGGGAAAAGTACGAGCAGTACTTC. Amino acids: CATVGQGEKYEQYF.

Concerning this clone: The identical CDR3 is also encoded by other nucleotide sequences in the sample. DNA of the CDR3: TGCAGCGTTGACAGGGGGCGGGGAGAGACCCAGTACTTC. This codes for CSVDRGRGETQYF. The rearrangement links TRBV29-1 to TRBJ2-5, with 8 bases fitting TRBD1. This CDR3 spans 13 amino acids. Unmatched junction bases numbered 4, after V lost 3 bases and J lost 4 bases. The germline gives CDR1 SQVTM, CDR2 ANQGSEA.

V usage is TRBV5-6 and J usage is TRBJ1-1, with unresolved D. V shed 2 bases and J shed 1 base, with 6 bases lying between them. The germline CDR1 and CDR2 sequences are SGHDT and YYEEEE. The CDR3 consists of 13 residues. The CDR3 region is CASSFVENTEAFF. CDR3 bases: TGTGCCAGCAGCTTTGTGGAGAACACTGAAGCTTTCTTT.

The count of this clone is one. This chain uses TRBV15 with TRBJ1-5, with a weak D call TRBD1 (5 bases). Germline V lookup: CDR1 LNHNV, CDR2 YYDKDF (reference sequence). The CDR3 runs 16 residues. Trimming took 3 bases from V and 0 from J, leaving 12 bases between them. For the CDR3, the DNA is TGTGCCACCAGCAGCAAGGGGAGCGGTAGCAATCAGCCCCAGCATTTT. Its translation is CATSSKGSGSNQPQHF.

V and J are TRBV29-1 and TRBJ2-5; D remains ambiguous. The CDR3 consists of 12 residues. V lost 6 bases, J lost 2 bases, and 10 bases lay in between. Germline CDR1 is SQVTM and CDR2 is ANQGSEA. CDR3 amino acids: CSVARNQETQYF. As DNA, the CDR3 is TGCAGCGTGGCCCGGAATCAAGAGACCCAGTACTTC.